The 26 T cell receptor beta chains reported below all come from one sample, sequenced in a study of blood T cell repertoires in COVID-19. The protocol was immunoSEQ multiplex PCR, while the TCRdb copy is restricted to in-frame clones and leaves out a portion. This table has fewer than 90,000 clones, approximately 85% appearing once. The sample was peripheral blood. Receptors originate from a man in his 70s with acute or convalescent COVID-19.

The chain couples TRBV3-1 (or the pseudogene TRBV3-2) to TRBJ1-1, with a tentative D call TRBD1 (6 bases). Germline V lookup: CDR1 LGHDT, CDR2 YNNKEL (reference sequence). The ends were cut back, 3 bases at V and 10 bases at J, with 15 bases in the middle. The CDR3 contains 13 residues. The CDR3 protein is CASSQTTGSRAFF. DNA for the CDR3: TGTGCCAGCAGCCAGACAACAGGGTCGAGAGCTTTCTTT.

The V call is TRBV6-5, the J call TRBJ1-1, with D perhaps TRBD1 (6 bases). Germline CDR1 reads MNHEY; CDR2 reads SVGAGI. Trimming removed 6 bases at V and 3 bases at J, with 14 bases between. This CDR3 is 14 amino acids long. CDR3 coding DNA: TGTGCCAGCAGGCCCCCAGGGGCGCACACTGAAGCTTTCTTT. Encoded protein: CASRPPGAHTEAFF.

The CDR3 DNA reads TGTGCCAGCTTACAGGGTTTAGCCAAAAACATTCAGTACTTC. Translated: CASLQGLAKNIQYF. The chain is built from TRBV18 and TRBJ2-4; D is possibly TRBD1 (6 bases). The CDR3 loop spans 14 amino acids. In germline, CDR1 is KGHSH, CDR2 LQKENI. Trimming cost V 7 bases and J 0 bases, with 10 bases left between them. Complete variable domain (other parts from reference TRBV18 and TRBJ2-4): NAGVMQNPRHLVRRRGQEARLRCSPMKGHSHVYWYRQLPEEGLKFMVYLQKENIIDESGMPKERFSAEFPKEGPSILRIQQVVRGDSAAYFCASLQGLAKNIQYFGAGTRLSVL.

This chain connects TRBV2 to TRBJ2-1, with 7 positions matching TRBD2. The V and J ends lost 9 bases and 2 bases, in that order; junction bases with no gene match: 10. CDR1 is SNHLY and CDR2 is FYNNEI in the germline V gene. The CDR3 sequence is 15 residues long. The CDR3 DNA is TGTGCCAGTACCTTTGGACTAGTCGCCTACAATGAGCAGTTCTTC. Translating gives CASTFGLVAYNEQFF.

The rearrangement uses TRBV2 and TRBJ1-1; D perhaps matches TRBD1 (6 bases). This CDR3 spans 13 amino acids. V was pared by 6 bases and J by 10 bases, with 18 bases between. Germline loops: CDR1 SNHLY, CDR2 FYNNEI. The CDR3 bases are TGTGCCAGCAGACCACAGGGTGGGGCTCGAGCTTTCTTT. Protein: CASRPQGGARAFF.

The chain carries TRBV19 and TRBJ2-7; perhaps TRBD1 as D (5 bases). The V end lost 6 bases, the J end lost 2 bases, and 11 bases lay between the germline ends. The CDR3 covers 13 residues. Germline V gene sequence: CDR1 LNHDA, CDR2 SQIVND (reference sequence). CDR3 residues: CASSPQVTYEQYF. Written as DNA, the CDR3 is TGTGCCAGTAGCCCACAGGTGACCTACGAGCAGTACTTC.

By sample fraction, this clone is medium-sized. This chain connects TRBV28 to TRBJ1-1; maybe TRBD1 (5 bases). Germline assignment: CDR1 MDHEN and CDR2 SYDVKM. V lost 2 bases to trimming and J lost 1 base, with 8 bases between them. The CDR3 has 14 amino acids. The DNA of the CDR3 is TGTGCCAGCAGTTTAGCAGGGAAGAACACTGAAGCTTTCTTT. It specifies CASSLAGKNTEAFF.

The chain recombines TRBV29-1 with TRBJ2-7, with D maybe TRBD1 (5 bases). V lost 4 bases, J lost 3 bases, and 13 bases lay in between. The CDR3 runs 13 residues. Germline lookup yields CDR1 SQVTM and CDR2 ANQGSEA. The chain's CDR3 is CSVVGRANYEQYF. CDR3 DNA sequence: TGCAGCGTTGTTGGCAGGGCCAACTACGAGCAGTACTTC.

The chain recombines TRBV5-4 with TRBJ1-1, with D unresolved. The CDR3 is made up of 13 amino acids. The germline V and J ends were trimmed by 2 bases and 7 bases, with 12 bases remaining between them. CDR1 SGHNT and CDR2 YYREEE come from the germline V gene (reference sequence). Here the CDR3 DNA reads TGTGCCAGCAGCTTCTACCCTAGTTTTGAAGCTTTCTTT. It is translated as CASSFYPSFEAFF.

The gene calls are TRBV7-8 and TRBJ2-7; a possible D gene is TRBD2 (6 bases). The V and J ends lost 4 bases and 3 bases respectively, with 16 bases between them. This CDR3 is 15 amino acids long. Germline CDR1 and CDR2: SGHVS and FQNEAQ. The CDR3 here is CASSYSGTPNYEQYF. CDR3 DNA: TGTGCCAGCAGCTACTCCGGGACTCCAAACTACGAGCAGTACTTC. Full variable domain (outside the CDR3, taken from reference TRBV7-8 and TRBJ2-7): GAGVSQSPRYKVAKRGQDVALRCDPISGHVSLFWYQQALGQGPEFLTYFQNEAQLDKSGLPSDRFFAERPEGSVSTLKIQRTQQEDSAVYLCASSYSGTPNYEQYFGPGTRLTVT.

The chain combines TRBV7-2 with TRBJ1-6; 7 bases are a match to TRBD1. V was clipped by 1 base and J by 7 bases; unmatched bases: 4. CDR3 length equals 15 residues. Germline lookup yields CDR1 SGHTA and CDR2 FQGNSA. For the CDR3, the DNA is TGTGCCAGCAGCTTAGTAGCAGGGGGAAATTCACCCCTCCACTTT. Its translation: CASSLVAGGNSPLHF. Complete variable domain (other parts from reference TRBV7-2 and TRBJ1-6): GAGVSQSPSNKVTEKGKDVELRCDPISGHTALYWYRQSLGQGLEFLIYFQGNSAPDKSGLPSDRFSAERTGGSVSTLTIQRTQQEDSAVYLCASSLVAGGNSPLHFGNGTRLTVT.

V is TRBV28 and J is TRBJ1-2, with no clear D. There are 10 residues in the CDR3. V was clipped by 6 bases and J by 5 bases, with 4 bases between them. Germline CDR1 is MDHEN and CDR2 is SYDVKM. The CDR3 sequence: CASRSYGYTF. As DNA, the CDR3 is TGTGCCAGCAGGTCGTATGGCTACACCTTC.

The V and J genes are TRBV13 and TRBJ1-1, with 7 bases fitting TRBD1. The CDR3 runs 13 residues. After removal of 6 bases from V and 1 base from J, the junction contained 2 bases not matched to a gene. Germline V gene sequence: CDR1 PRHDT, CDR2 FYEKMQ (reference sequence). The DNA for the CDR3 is TGTGCCAGCAGACGACAGGGGAACACTGAAGCTTTCTTT. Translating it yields CASRRQGNTEAFF.

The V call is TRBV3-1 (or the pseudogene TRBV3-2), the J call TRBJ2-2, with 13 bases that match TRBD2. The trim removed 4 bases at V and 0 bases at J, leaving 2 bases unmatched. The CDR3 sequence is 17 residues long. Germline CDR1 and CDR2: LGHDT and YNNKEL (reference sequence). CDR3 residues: CASSLGTSGTNTGELFF. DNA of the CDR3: TGTGCCAGCAGCCTTGGGACTAGCGGGACGAACACCGGGGAGCTGTTTTTT.

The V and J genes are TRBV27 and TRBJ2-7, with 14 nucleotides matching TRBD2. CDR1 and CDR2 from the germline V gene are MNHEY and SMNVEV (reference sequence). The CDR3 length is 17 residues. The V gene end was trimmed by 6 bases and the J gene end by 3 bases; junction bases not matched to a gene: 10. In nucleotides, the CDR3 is TGTGCCAGCAGCCCCCGGACTAGCGGGAGGTCGGGCTACGAGCAGTACTTC. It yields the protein CASSPRTSGRSGYEQYF.

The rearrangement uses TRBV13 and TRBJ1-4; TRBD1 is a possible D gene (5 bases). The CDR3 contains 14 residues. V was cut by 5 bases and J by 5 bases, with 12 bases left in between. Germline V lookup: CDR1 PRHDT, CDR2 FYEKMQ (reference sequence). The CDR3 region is CASSGGGPNEKLFF. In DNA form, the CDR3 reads TGTGCCAGCAGCGGGGGAGGACCCAATGAAAAACTGTTTTTT.

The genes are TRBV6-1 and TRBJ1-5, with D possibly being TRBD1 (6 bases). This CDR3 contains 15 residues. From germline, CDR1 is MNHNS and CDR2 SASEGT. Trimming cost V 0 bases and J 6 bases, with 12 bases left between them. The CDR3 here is CASSEATLRGQPQHF. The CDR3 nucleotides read TGTGCCAGCAGTGAAGCGACCCTCAGGGGTCAGCCCCAGCATTTT.

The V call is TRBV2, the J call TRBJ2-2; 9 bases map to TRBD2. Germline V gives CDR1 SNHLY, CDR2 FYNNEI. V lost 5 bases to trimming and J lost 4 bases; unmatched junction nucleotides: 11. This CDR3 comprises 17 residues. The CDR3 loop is CASSTRGAGGGTGELFF. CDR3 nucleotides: TGTGCCAGCAGTACCCGTGGGGCGGGAGGGGGCACCGGGGAGCTGTTTTTT.

The CDR3 DNA reads as TGTGCCAGCAGGCCCGGGGGGGGAACAGGGAATGAAAAACTGTTTTTT. Its translation: CASRPGGGTGNEKLFF. The rearrangement uses TRBV28 and TRBJ1-4, with a tentative D call TRBD1 (6 bases). Trimming cost V 6 bases and J 5 bases, with 19 bases left between them. Germline CDR1 is MDHEN and CDR2 is SYDVKM. The CDR3 has 16 residues.

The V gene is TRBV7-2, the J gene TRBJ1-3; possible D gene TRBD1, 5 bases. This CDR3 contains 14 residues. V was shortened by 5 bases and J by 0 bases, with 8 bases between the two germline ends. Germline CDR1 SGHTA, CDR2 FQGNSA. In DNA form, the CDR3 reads TGTGCCAGCAGCCGGGGGTCCTCTGGAAACACCATATATTTT. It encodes CASSRGSSGNTIYF.

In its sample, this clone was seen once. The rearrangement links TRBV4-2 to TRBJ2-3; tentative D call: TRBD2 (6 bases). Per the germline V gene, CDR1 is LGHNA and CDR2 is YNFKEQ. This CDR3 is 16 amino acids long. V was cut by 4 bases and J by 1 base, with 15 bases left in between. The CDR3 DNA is TGTGCCAGCAGCCTTGCTGGGGGGTCGGGCACAGATACGCAGTATTTT. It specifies CASSLAGGSGTDTQYF.

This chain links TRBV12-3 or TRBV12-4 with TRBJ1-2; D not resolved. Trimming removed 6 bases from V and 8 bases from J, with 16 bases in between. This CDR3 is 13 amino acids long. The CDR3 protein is CASSPRIGGGYTF. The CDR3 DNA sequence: TGTGCCAGCAGCCCACGAATCGGCGGAGGCTACACCTTC.

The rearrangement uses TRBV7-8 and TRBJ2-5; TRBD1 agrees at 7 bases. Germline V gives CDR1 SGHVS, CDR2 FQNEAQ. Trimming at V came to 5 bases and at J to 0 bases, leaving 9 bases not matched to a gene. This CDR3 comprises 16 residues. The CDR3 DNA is TGTGCCAGCAGCCCATGGGGAACAGGGGACCAAGAGACCCAGTACTTC. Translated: CASSPWGTGDQETQYF.

CDR3 sequence reads: CASKTSGIPDTQYF. CDR3 coding DNA: TGTGCCAGCAAGACTAGCGGAATCCCAGATACGCAGTATTTT. The chain recombines TRBV2 with TRBJ2-3; 9 nucleotides line up with TRBD2. The CDR3 is 14 residues long. Trimming took 7 bases from V and 4 from J; bases not matched to a gene: 6. In germline, CDR1 is SNHLY, CDR2 FYNNEI.

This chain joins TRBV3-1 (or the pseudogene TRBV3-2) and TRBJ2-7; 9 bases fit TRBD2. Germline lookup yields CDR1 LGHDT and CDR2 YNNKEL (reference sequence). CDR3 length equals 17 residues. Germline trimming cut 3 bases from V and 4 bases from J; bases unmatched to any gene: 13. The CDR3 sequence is CASSHTQRGTSRYEQYF. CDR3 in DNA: TGTGCCAGCAGCCACACCCAAAGGGGGACTAGCAGGTACGAGCAGTACTTC.

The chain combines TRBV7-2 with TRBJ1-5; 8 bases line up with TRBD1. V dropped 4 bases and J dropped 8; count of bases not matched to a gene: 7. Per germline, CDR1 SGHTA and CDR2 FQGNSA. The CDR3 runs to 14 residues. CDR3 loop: CASSYSGGKEPQHF. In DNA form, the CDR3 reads TGTGCCAGCAGCTATTCAGGGGGCAAAGAGCCCCAGCATTTT.